A single sample gave rise to the 28 T cell receptor beta chains below, sequenced in a study of shared clonotypes between healthy human individuals. Sequenced by immunoSEQ multiplex PCR; TCRdb stores in-frame clones only, minus some. The data contain 500,000 to 700,000 clones, approximately 95% of them singletons. Naive CD8 cells lacked CD45RO, underwent positive selection for CCR7 and left out terminally differentiated effector memory CD45RA+ cells. Sample: naive CD8+ T cells sorted from blood. Receptors were obtained from a woman in her twenties or thirties in good health.

With respect to this clone: The same CDR3 arises from other DNA sequences in this sample as well. The J gene is TRBJ2-1, the V gene TRBV27, with 10 positions matching TRBD2. The CDR3 consists of 16 residues. J was trimmed by 4 bases and V by 3 bases; bases with no gene match: 6. Looked up from germline, CDR1 is MNHEY and CDR2 is SMNVEV (reference sequence). The CDR3 here is CASSLVLAGGYNEQFF. The CDR3 coding sequence is TGTGCCAGCAGTTTGGTGTTAGCGGGAGGATACAATGAGCAGTTCTTC.

The V call is TRBV27, the J call TRBJ2-1; TRBD2 matches 11 bases. This CDR3 has 16 residues. CDR1 and CDR2 from the germline V gene are MNHEY and SMNVEV (reference sequence). J lost 3 bases, V lost 9 bases, and 10 bases had no gene match. CDR3 loop: CASNSGRGGRYNEQFF. The CDR3 region has the DNA TGTGCCAGTAATAGCGGGAGGGGTGGCCGCTACAATGAGCAGTTCTTC.

V and J are TRBV2 and TRBJ2-7; 8 bases match TRBD1. The CDR3 loop spans 12 amino acids. CDR1 SNHLY and CDR2 FYNNEI come from the germline V gene. V lost 11 bases, J lost 4 bases, and 7 bases stayed unmatched. The CDR3 coding sequence is TGTGCCTCACAGGGGGTCCTTTACGAGCAGTACTTC. This encodes CASQGVLYEQYF.

Notes on this clone: This sample also contains other DNA sequences that code for the same CDR3. The V and J genes are TRBV28 and TRBJ1-1; D gene ambiguous. The CDR3 runs to 14 residues. V was pared by 6 bases and J by 1 base, with 12 bases between. CDR1 is MDHEN, CDR2 SYDVKM, per germline. The CDR3 reads CASSPGGENTEAFF. The CDR3 nucleotides read TGTGCCAGCAGCCCAGGAGGTGAGAACACTGAAGCTTTCTTT.

The V and J genes are TRBV5-1 and TRBJ1-1, with no clear D. The germline CDR1 and CDR2 sequences are SGHRS and YFSETQ. CDR3 length: 16 residues. The germline V and J ends were trimmed by 0 bases and 2 bases, with 14 bases remaining between them. CDR3 loop: CASSLVVLGINTEAFF. CDR3 nucleotides: TGCGCCAGCAGCTTGGTGGTTTTAGGAATAAACACTGAAGCTTTCTTT.

CDR3 bases: TGTGCCAGCAGCGTAGGACAGGGGGCAGACATTCAGTACTTC. This encodes CASSVGQGADIQYF. V is TRBV9 and J is TRBJ2-4; 10 nucleotides align to TRBD1. Germline V gives CDR1 SGDLS, CDR2 YYNGEE. Trimming took 0 bases from V and 8 from J; bases not matched to a gene: 2. The CDR3 covers 14 residues.

Comment on this clone: The sample holds other DNA sequences that translate to the same CDR3. J is TRBJ2-7 and V is TRBV5-1; D is ambiguous. V lost 0 bases and J lost 3, with 4 bases in between. The CDR3 extends over 12 amino acids. The germline V gene encodes CDR1 SGHRS and CDR2 YFSETQ. The chain's CDR3 is CASSLDDYEQYF. CDR3 nucleotide sequence: TGCGCCAGCAGCTTGGATGACTACGAGCAGTACTTC.

The chain uses TRBV5-6 and TRBJ2-7, with D unresolved. The CDR3 spans 14 residues. Trimming took 3 bases from V and 5 from J, leaving 15 bases between them. Germline V gives CDR1 SGHDT, CDR2 YYEEEE. CDR3 amino acids: CASSWVEEYDEQYF. The CDR3 DNA reads as TGTGCCAGCAGCTGGGTAGAGGAATACGACGAGCAGTACTTC.

The chain couples TRBV7-8 to TRBJ2-7; TRBD2 aligns across 8 bases. In germline, CDR1 is SGHVS, CDR2 FQNEAQ. The CDR3 runs to 14 residues. Trimming took 5 bases from V and 3 from J; bases not matched to a gene: 6. The CDR3: CASSQASGSYEQYF. CDR3 nucleotide sequence: TGTGCCAGCAGCCAAGCCAGCGGGAGCTACGAGCAGTACTTC.

V gene TRBV28 combines with J gene TRBJ2-3; a possible D gene is TRBD1 (6 bases). The length of the CDR3 is 15 residues. In germline, CDR1 is MDHEN, CDR2 SYDVKM. The V and J ends lost 7 bases and 0 bases respectively, with 14 bases between them. The CDR3 coding sequence is TGTGCCAGCAACCAGGGACAACCTAGCACAGATACGCAGTATTTT. Translation gives CASNQGQPSTDTQYF.

V gene TRBV7-8 combines with J gene TRBJ2-7; TRBD2 matches 7 bases. The length of the CDR3 is 18 residues. In germline, CDR1 is SGHVS, CDR2 FQNEAQ. V lost 2 bases to trimming and J lost 7 bases; unmatched junction nucleotides: 20. DNA for the CDR3: TGTGCCAGCAGCTTAACCGGCGGGACTGAGCGGGATGGCTGGGAGCAGTACTTC. Protein: CASSLTGGTERDGWEQYF.

The rearrangement uses TRBV19 and TRBJ1-5, with a possible D match to TRBD1 (6 bases). V lost 7 bases and J 6 bases, leaving 13 bases between the germline ends. CDR3 length: 13 residues. Germline loops: CDR1 LNHDA, CDR2 SQIVND (reference sequence). The CDR3 loop is CASKGRGGQPQHF. CDR3 coding DNA: TGTGCCAGTAAGGGGAGAGGGGGTCAGCCCCAGCATTTT.

V usage is TRBV27 and J usage is TRBJ2-7; D is perhaps TRBD1 or TRBD2 (5 bases each). Germline-derived CDR1 and CDR2 are MNHEY and SMNVEV (reference sequence). The CDR3 has 15 residues. Trimming cost V 3 bases and J 1 base, with 13 bases left between them. CDR3 residues: CASSFLGTESYEQYF. The CDR3 nucleotides read TGTGCCAGCAGTTTTCTCGGGACGGAATCCTACGAGCAGTACTTC.

The chain joins TRBV2 to TRBJ1-2; D uncertain. Trimming left V 3 bases short and J 3 bases short, with 8 bases between. CDR1 and CDR2 from the germline V gene are SNHLY and FYNNEI. This CDR3 has 13 residues. DNA of the CDR3: TGTGCCAGCAGTGATGGGCAGCACTATGGCTACACCTTC. Amino acids: CASSDGQHYGYTF.

The chain carries TRBV10-2 and TRBJ1-1, with unresolved D. This CDR3 region has 10 residues. Germline V CDR1 and CDR2: WSHSY, SAAADI. The V end lost 8 bases, the J end lost 1 base, and 2 bases lay between the germline ends. CDR3 amino acids: CASGNTEAFF. Written as DNA, the CDR3 is TGCGCCAGCGGGAACACTGAAGCTTTCTTT.

The chain carries TRBV5-6 and TRBJ2-7; no clear D gene. Looked up from germline, CDR1 is SGHDT and CDR2 is YYEEEE. V lost 0 bases and J lost 2, with 12 bases in between. CDR3 size: 15 residues. As DNA, the CDR3 is TGTGCCAGCAGCTTGGGCGATCTAACAACCTACGAGCAGTACTTC. Translating gives CASSLGDLTTYEQYF.

The rearrangement links TRBV5-6 to TRBJ2-7; D not resolved. V lost 0 bases and J 5 bases, leaving 12 bases between the germline ends. The CDR3 length is 14 residues. Germline lookup yields CDR1 SGHDT and CDR2 YYEEEE. The CDR3 sequence: CASSLGTSFNEQYF. CDR3 bases: TGTGCCAGCAGCTTGGGGACCTCGTTCAACGAGCAGTACTTC.

The chain joins TRBV5-4 to TRBJ2-1; D may be TRBD1 or TRBD2 (5 bases each). The germline V gene has CDR1 SGHNT and CDR2 YYREEE (reference sequence). The CDR3 runs 16 residues. V lost 3 bases to trimming and J lost 8 bases, with 21 bases between them. CDR3 residues: CASSYRDPTLGDEQFF. CDR3 sequence (DNA): TGTGCCAGCAGCTACCGGGACCCTACCTTGGGGGATGAGCAGTTCTTC. Full variable domain (remainder filled in from reference TRBV5-4 and TRBJ2-1): ETGVTQSPTHLIKTRGQQVTLRCSSQSGHNTVSWYQQALGQGPQFIFQYYREEENGRGNFPPRFSGLQFPNYSSELNVNALELDDSALYLCASSYRDPTLGDEQFFGPGTRLTVL.

This chain uses TRBV30 with TRBJ2-7; D gene uncertain. This CDR3 comprises 13 residues. The V end lost 0 bases, the J end lost 5 bases, and 11 bases lay between the germline ends. CDR1 is GTSNPN, CDR2 SVGIG, per germline (reference sequence). The CDR3 spells CAWSVPPQNEQYF. In DNA form, the CDR3 reads TGTGCCTGGAGTGTACCGCCCCAAAACGAGCAGTACTTC. Filled out from reference TRBV30 and TRBJ2-7, the complete variable domain reads SQTIHQWPATLVQPVGSPLSLECTVEGTSNPNLYWYRQAAGRGLQLLFYSVGIGQISSEVPQNLSASRPQDRQFILSSKKLLLSDSGFYLCAWSVPPQNEQYFGPGTRLTVT.

This clone showed up just once. The J gene is TRBJ1-2, the V gene TRBV29-1; 9 bases fit TRBD1. There are 13 residues in the CDR3. Trimming removed 6 bases from V and 6 bases from J; junction bases left unmatched: 8. Per the germline V gene, CDR1 is SQVTM and CDR2 is ANQGSEA. The CDR3 loop is CSVPGQGVNGYTF. The CDR3 DNA sequence: TGCAGCGTACCGGGACAGGGAGTAAATGGCTACACCTTC.

The rearrangement links TRBV19 to TRBJ2-5, with D possibly matching TRBD1 (6 bases). The CDR3 is made up of 14 amino acids. V was shortened by 5 bases and J by 7 bases, with 17 bases between the two germline ends. Germline values: CDR1 LNHDA, CDR2 SQIVND (reference sequence). CDR3 bases: TGTGCCAGTAGTTATCGACAGGCGGAAGGGACCCAGTACTTC. As protein: CASSYRQAEGTQYF.

The V call is TRBV28, the J call TRBJ2-3; 8 nucleotides match TRBD2. Germline loops: CDR1 MDHEN, CDR2 SYDVKM. The CDR3 is 18 amino acids. Trimming took 5 bases from V and 2 from J; bases not matched to a gene: 15. CDR3 loop: CASSPPPGGSGNTDTQYF. The CDR3 region has the DNA TGTGCCAGCAGTCCCCCACCTGGGGGTAGCGGGAACACAGATACGCAGTATTTT.

The CDR3 reads CASSAAHGGREQYF. In DNA form, the CDR3 reads TGTGCCAGCAGCGCGGCCCACGGGGGGCGCGAGCAGTACTTC. V is TRBV2 and J is TRBJ2-7; D is perhaps TRBD2 (7 bases). Looked up from germline, CDR1 is SNHLY and CDR2 is FYNNEI. The V and J ends lost 6 bases and 6 bases respectively, with 18 bases between them. CDR3 length equals 14 residues.

The gene calls are TRBV5-1 and TRBJ1-4; D might be TRBD1 (5 bases). The CDR3 length is 15 residues. CDR1 is SGHRS, CDR2 YFSETQ, per germline. Trimming took off 4 bases at V and 5 bases at J, with 15 bases between the two ends. CDR3 sequence: CASSPTTALNEKLFF. CDR3 in DNA: TGCGCCAGCAGCCCAACGACAGCTCTAAATGAAAAACTGTTTTTT.

The gene calls are TRBV4-1 and TRBJ1-4, with TRBD1 identical over 8 bases. The trim removed 4 bases at V and 8 bases at J, leaving 9 bases unmatched. CDR1 is MGHRA, CDR2 YSYEKL, per germline. This CDR3 spans 15 amino acids. CDR3: CASSRMDRAEEKLFF. The CDR3 coding sequence is TGCGCCAGCAGCCGGATGGACAGGGCGGAAGAAAAACTGTTTTTT.

The rearrangement uses TRBV28 and TRBJ2-7, with 9 bases matching TRBD1. Germline V gene lookup returns CDR1 MDHEN and CDR2 SYDVKM. CDR3 length: 14 residues. V lost 5 bases, J lost 7 bases, and 9 bases stayed unmatched. CDR3 DNA sequence: TGTGCCAGCAGTCACCGACAGGGGGTAGGAGAGCAGTACTTC. It translates to CASSHRQGVGEQYF.

The genes are TRBV5-6 and TRBJ2-3; D may be TRBD2 (6 bases). Trimming removed 4 bases at V and 6 bases at J, with 12 bases between. Germline V gene lookup returns CDR1 SGHDT and CDR2 YYEEEE. CDR3 length: 13 residues. This CDR3 is CASSERLVDTQYF. The CDR3 coding sequence is TGTGCCAGCAGCGAGAGACTAGTGGATACGCAGTATTTT.

This clone was seen just once. The chain is built from TRBV7-8 and TRBJ2-7; D might be TRBD2 (6 bases). The CDR3 runs to 15 residues. The ends were cut back, 6 bases at V and 4 bases at J, with 19 bases in the middle. Germline CDR1 reads SGHVS; CDR2 reads FQNEAQ. As DNA, the CDR3 is TGTGCCAGCAGTTCCTTTCCGGAGGGCAGATACGAGCAGTACTTC. This translates into CASSSFPEGRYEQYF.